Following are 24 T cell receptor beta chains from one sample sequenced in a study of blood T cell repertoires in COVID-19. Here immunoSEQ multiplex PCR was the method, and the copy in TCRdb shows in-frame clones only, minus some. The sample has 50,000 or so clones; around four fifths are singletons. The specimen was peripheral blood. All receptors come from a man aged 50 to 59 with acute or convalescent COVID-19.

CDR3 in amino acids: CASSLLGGQTNTGELFF. In DNA, the CDR3 is TGTGCCAGCAGTTTATTGGGGGGACAGACGAACACCGGGGAGCTGTTTTTT. This sequence joins TRBV28 and TRBJ2-2, with D possibly TRBD1 on 7 matching bases. CDR3 length: 17 amino acids. Germline V CDR1 and CDR2: MDHEN, SYDVKM. V shed 1 base and J shed 0 bases, with 12 bases lying between them.

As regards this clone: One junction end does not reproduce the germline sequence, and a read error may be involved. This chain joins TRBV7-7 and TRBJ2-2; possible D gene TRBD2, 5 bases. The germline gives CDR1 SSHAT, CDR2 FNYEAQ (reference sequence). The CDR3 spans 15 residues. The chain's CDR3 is CASSLEGGSTGELFF. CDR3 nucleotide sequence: TGTGCTAGCAGCTTAGAAGGAGGCTCCACCGGGGAGCTGTTTTTT.

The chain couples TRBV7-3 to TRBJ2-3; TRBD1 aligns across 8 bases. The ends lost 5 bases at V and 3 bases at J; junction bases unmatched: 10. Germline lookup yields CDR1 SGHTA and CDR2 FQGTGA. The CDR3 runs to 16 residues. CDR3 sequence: CASSLPDRDSTDTQYF. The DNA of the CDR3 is TGTGCCAGCAGCCTTCCGGACAGGGATTCGACAGATACGCAGTATTTT.

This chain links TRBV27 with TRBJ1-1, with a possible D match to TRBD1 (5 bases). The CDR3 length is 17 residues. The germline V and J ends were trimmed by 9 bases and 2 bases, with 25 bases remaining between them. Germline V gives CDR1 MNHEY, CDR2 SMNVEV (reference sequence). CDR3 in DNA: TGTGCCAGTCGTTGGGGGGTTATCGGGGTGTTTAACACTGAAGCTTTCTTT. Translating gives CASRWGVIGVFNTEAFF.

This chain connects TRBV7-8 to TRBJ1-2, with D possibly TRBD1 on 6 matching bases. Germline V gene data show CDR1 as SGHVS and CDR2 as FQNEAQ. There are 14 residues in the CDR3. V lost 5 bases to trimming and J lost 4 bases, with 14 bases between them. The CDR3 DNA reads TGTGCCAGCAGCCCACCCACAGGGACCTATGGCTACACCTTC. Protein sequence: CASSPPTGTYGYTF.

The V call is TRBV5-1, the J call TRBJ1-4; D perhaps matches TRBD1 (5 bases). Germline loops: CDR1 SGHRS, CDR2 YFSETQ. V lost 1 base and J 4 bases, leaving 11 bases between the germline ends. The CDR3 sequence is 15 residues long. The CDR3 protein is CASSLSGEGNEKLFF. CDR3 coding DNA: TGCGCCAGCAGCTTGTCGGGGGAAGGTAATGAAAAACTGTTTTTT.

The CDR3 loop is CASSFGPGQDKNSPLHF. CDR3 DNA sequence: TGTGCCAGCAGTTTCGGGCCGGGACAGGATAAAAATTCACCCCTCCACTTT. The chain combines TRBV27 with TRBJ1-6, with 8 bases lining up with TRBD1. The CDR3 spans 17 residues. J lost 7 bases, V lost 3 bases, and 11 bases had no gene match. CDR1 and CDR2 from the germline V gene are MNHEY and SMNVEV (reference sequence).

The DNA for the CDR3 is TGCAGTGCCAATAGGGGGGAGACCCAGTACTTC. Protein: CSANRGETQYF. The rearrangement joins TRBV20-1 to TRBJ2-5; D may be TRBD1 (6 bases). The CDR3 sequence is 11 residues long. V was cut by 6 bases and J by 5 bases, with 10 bases left in between. CDR1 and CDR2 from the germline V gene are DFQATT and SNEGSKA (reference sequence).

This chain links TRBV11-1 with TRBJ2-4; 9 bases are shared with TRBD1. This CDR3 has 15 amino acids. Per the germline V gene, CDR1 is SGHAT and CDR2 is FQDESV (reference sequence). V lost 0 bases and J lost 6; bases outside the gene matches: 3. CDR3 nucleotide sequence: TGTGCCAGCAGCTTAGCCGTGACAGGGGGAAACATTCAGTACTTC. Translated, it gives CASSLAVTGGNIQYF. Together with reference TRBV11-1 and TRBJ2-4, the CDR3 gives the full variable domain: EAEVAQSPRYKITEKSQAVAFWCDPISGHATLYWYRQILGQGPELLVQFQDESVVDDSQLPKDRFSAERLKGVDSTLKIQPAELGDSAMYLCASSLAVTGGNIQYFGAGTRLSVL.

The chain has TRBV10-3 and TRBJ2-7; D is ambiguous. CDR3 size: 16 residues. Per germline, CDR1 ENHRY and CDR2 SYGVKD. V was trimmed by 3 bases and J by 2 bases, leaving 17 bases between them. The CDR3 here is CAISELVTRRAYEQYF. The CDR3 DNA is TGTGCCATCAGTGAATTAGTAACCAGGCGAGCCTACGAGCAGTACTTC.

The CDR3 bases are TGTGCTAGTGGTGGGGGACAGGGGAGAAATGAGCAGTTCTTC. As protein: CASGGGQGRNEQFF. The chain uses TRBV12-5 and TRBJ2-1, with TRBD1 identical over 10 bases. The CDR3 is 14 residues long. Germline CDR1 and CDR2: LGHNT and FRNRAP. Trimming removed 5 bases from V and 7 bases from J; junction bases left unmatched: 5.

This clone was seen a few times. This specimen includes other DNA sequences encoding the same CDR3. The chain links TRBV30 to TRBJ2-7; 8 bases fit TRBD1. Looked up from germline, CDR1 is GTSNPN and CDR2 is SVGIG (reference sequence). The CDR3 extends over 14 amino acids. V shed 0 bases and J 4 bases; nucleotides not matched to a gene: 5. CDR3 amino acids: CAWSVSQGGYEQYF. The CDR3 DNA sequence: TGTGCCTGGAGTGTGTCACAGGGGGGATACGAGCAGTACTTC.

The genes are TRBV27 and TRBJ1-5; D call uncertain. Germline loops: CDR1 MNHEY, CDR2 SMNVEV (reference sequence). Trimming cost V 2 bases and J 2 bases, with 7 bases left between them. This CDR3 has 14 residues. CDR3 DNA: TGTGCCAGCAGTTTAGTCCGGGGCAATCAGCCCCAGCATTTT. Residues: CASSLVRGNQPQHF.

The CDR3, as DNA: TGTGCCAGCAGCTTAACGTCGCGGAGGAGCTATGGCTACACCTTC. This sequence encodes CASSLTSRRSYGYTF. This chain joins TRBV5-6 and TRBJ1-2; D is unclear. V lost 2 bases and J 4 bases, leaving 15 bases between the germline ends. The CDR3 consists of 15 residues. Germline-derived CDR1 and CDR2 are SGHDT and YYEEEE.

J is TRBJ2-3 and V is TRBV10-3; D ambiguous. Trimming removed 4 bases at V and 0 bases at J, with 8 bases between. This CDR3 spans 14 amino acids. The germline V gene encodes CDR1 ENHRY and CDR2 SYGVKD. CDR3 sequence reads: CAISVTLSTDTQYF. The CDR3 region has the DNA TGTGCCATCAGTGTAACTCTCAGCACAGATACGCAGTATTTT.

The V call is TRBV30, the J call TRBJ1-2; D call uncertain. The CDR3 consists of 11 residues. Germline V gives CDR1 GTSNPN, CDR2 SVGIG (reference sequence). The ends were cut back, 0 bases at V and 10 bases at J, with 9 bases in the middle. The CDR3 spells CAWSVSGVYTF. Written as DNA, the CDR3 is TGTGCCTGGAGTGTAAGCGGTGTCTACACCTTC.

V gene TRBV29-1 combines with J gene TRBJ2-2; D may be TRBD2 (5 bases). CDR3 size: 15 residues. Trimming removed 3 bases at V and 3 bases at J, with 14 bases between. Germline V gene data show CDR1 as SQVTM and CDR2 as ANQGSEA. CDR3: CSVETRERDTGELFF. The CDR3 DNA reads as TGCAGCGTTGAGACGAGGGAGAGAGACACCGGGGAGCTGTTTTTT.

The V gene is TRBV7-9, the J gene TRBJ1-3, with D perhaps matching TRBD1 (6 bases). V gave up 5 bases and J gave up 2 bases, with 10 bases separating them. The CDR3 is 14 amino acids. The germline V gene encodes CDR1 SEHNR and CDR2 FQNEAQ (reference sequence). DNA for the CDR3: TGTGCCAGCAGCCTAGGGGGGGCTGGAAACACCATATATTTT. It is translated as CASSLGGAGNTIYF.

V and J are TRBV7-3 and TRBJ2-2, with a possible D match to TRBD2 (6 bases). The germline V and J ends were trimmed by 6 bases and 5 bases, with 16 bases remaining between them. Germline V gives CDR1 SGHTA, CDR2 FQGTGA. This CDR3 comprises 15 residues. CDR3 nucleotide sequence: TGTGCCAGCAGTCCTTCGGGTGGGGGGACCGGGGAGCTGTTTTTT. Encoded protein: CASSPSGGGTGELFF.

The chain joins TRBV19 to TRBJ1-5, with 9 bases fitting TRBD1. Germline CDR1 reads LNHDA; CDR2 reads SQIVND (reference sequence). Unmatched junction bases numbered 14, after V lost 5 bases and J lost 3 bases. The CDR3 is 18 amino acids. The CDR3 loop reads CASSDVPDRGFINQPQHF. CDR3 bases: TGTGCCAGTAGTGACGTCCCTGACAGGGGGTTTATCAATCAGCCCCAGCATTTT.

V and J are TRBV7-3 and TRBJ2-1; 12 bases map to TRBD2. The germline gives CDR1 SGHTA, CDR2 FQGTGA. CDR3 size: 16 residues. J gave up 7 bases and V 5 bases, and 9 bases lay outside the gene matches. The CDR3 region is CASSLDSGLAGNEQFF. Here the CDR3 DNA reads TGTGCCAGCAGCCTCGACTCGGGACTAGCGGGTAATGAGCAGTTCTTC.

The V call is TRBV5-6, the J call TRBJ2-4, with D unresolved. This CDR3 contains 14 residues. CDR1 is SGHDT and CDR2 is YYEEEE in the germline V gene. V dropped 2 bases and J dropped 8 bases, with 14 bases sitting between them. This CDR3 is CASSFGSHWDIQYF. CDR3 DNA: TGTGCCAGCAGCTTCGGGTCCCATTGGGACATTCAGTACTTC.

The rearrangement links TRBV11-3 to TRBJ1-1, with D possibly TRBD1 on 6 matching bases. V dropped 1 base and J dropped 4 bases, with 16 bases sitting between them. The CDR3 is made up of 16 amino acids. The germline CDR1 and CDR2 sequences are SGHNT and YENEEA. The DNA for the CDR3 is TGTGCCAGCAGCTTAGGACACCCAGGGGTCTTCACTGAAGCTTTCTTT. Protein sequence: CASSLGHPGVFTEAFF.

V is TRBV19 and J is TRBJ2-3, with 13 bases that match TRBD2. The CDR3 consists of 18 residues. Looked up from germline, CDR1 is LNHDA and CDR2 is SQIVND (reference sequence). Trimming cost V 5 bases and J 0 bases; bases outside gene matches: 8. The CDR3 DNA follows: TGTGCCAGTAGTGACCGGACTAGCGGGAGTACTAGCACAGATACGCAGTATTTT. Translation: CASSDRTSGSTSTDTQYF.